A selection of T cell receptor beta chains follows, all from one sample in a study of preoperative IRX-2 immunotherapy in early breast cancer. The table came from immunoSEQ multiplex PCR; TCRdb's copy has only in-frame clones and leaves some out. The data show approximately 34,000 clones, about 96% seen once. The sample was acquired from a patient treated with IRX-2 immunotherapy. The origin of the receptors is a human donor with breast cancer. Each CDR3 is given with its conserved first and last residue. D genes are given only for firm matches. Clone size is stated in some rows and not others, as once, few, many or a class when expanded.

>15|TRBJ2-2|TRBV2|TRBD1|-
TGTGCCAGCAGCGGGGCGGACAGGGGTCACGGGGAGCTGTTTTTT
CASSGADRGHGELFF
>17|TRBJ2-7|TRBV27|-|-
TGTGCCAGCAGTTCATCCGCGAGGAGGGTATCTAGCTACGAGCAGTACTTC
CASSSSARRVSSYEQYF
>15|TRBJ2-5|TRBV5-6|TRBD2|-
TGTGCCAGCAGCTTAGGCGGGGGGGCCTCAGAGACCCAGTACTTC
CASSLGGGASETQYF
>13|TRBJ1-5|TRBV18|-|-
TGTGCCAGCAATTATGAGCCCGCTCAGCCCCAGCATTTT
CASNYEPAQPQHF
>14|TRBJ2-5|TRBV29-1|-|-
TGCAGCGTTTTCTTCCCGGGACACCAAGAGACCCAGTACTTC
CSVFFPGHQETQYF
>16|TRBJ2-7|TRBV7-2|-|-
TGTGCCAGCAGCTTACGACCGTCCCGAGGGGCCTACGAGCAGTACTTC
CASSLRPSRGAYEQYF
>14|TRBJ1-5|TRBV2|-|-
TGTGCCAGCTGCTACCGGAGGGAGAATCAGCCCCAGCATTTT
CASCYRRENQPQHF
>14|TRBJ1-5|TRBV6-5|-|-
TGTGCCAGCAGTTACTCGTCGGGGAATCAGCCCCAGCATTTT
CASSYSSGNQPQHF
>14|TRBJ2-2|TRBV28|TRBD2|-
TGTGCCAGCAGTTTAGCGGGAGTGGCCGGGGAGCTGTTTTTT
CASSLAGVAGELFF
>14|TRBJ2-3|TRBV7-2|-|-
TGTGCCAGCAGCTTATACGGACCCACAGATACGCAGTATTTT
CASSLYGPTDTQYF
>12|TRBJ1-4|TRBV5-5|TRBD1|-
TGTGCCAGCGCTAAAGAGACAGGGTCCCTGTTTTTT
CASAKETGSLFF
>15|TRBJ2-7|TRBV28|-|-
TGTGCCAGCAGTTTACTTAGCGGATCGCCCTACGAGCAGTACTTC
CASSLLSGSPYEQYF
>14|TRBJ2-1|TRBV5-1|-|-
TGCGCCAGCACCACTACTAGCCTGAACAATGAGCAGTTCTTC
CASTTTSLNNEQFF
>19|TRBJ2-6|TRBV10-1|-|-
TGCGCCAGCAGTGATGGCAGGGCCGGCCCGCTCTCTGGGGCCAACGTCCTGACTTTC
CASSDGRAGPLSGANVLTF
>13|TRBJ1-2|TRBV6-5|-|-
TGTGCCAGCAGCCTTATCTGGGGTTCCTACTACACCTTC
CASSLIWGSYYTF
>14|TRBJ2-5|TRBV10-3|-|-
TGTGCCATCAGTGAGCCGACGCGATCGGAGACCCAGTACTTC
CAISEPTRSETQYF
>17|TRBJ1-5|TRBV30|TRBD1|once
TGTGCCTGGAGTAAGATAAGCTATGGAGGGGGCTATCAGCCCCAGCATTTT
CAWSKISYGGGYQPQHF
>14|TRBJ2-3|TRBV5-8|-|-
TGTGCCAGCAGCTTGGAATCTAGCACAGATACGCAGTATTTT
CASSLESSTDTQYF
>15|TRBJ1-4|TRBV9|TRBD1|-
TGTGCCAGCAGCGGGCGGGACAGGGGGAATGAAAAACTGTTTTTT
CASSGRDRGNEKLFF
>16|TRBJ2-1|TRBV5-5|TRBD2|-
TGTGCCAGCAGCCCGACCGGGACTAGCGGGAACTATGAGCAGTTCTTC
CASSPTGTSGNYEQFF
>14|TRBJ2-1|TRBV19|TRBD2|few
TGTGCCAGTAGTATGCGGGGAGGGGACAATGAGCAGTTCTTC
CASSMRGGDNEQFF
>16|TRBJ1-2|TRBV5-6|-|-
TGTGCCAGCAGCTACGCCTCGGTTTCGGGGAACTATGGCTACACCTTC
CASSYASVSGNYGYTF
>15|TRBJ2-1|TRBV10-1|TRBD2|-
TGCGCCAGCAGTGCAGCGGGGGGACCTTACAATGAGCAGTTCTTC
CASSAAGGPYNEQFF
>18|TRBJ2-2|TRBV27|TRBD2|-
TGTGCCAGCAGTCCCCTGCGAAGCGGGAGGGCGAACACCGGGGAGCTGTTTTTT
CASSPLRSGRANTGELFF
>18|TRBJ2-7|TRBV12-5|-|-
TGTGCTAGTGGTTTGGCAAAGGGGTGGGGCCGGGGCTGCGACGAGCAGTACTTC
CASGLAKGWGRGCDEQYF
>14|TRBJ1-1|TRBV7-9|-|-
TGTGCCAGCACCTGGGGGACATTGAACACTGAAGCTTTCTTT
CASTWGTLNTEAFF
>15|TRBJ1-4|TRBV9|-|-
TGTGCCAGCAGCGCGGGGGACGGATTAAATGAAAAACTGTTTTTT
CASSAGDGLNEKLFF
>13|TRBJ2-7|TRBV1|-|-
TGCACCAGCAGCCCCCCGCCTCCCTACGAGCAGTACTTC
CTSSPPPPYEQYF
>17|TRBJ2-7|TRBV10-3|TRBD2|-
TGTGCCATCAGTGAGTCGACGGGGGGAGGAAGCTCCTACGAGCAGTACTTC
CAISESTGGGSSYEQYF
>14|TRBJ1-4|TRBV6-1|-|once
TGTGCCAGCAGTTGGACGCCGGTACGGGAAAAACTGTTTTTT
CASSWTPVREKLFF
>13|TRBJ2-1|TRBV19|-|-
TGTGCCAGTAGTATGAACGGCAGGGGTGAGCAGTTCTTC
CASSMNGRGEQFF
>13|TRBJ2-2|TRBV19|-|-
TGTGCCAGTAGTATGGGGCGGGGTGGGGAGCTGTTTTTT
CASSMGRGGELFF
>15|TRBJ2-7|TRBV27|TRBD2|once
TGTGCCAGCAGTGTAACTAGCGGGGGATCGTACGAGCAGTACTTC
CASSVTSGGSYEQYF
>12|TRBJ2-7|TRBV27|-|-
TGTGCCAGCAGAGTAGGGCCGGGGGAGCAGTACTTC
CASRVGPGEQYF
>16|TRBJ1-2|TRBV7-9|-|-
TGTGCCAGCAGCTTAGCGGCAGGGGATGTTAACTATGGCTACACCTTC
CASSLAAGDVNYGYTF
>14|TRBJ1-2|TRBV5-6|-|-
TGTGCCAGCAGCTTGTATGGGAGACTATGGCGCTACACCTTC
CASSLYGRLWRYTF
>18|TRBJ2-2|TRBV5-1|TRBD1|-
TGCGCCAGCAGCGTTGGACATAGGGACAGGGGACGGACCGGGGAGCTGTTTTTT
CASSVGHRDRGRTGELFF
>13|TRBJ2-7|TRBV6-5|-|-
TGTGCCAGCAGTTACTCACAGGGAGGCGAGCAGTACTTC
CASSYSQGGEQYF
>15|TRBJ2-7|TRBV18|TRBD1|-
TGTGCCAGCTCACCCTCACAGGGGACCGCCTACGAGCAGTACTTC
CASSPSQGTAYEQYF
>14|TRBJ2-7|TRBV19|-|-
TGTGCCAGTAGTTTGTTCATAGGAGCCTACGAGCAGTACTTC
CASSLFIGAYEQYF
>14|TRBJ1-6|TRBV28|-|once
TGTGCCAGCAGTTTACGCACAGCTAATTCACCCCTCCACTTT
CASSLRTANSPLHF
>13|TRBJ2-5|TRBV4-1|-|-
TGCGCCAGCAGCGAGGCGGGTAGAGAGACCCAGTACTTC
CASSEAGRETQYF
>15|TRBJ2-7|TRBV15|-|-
TGTGCCACCAGCAGAGAAAAGGGGAGCTGGTACGAGCAGTACTTC
CATSREKGSWYEQYF